This TCR beta chain was recovered during a study of tissue T cells after allogeneic stem cell transplantation. Regarding the study as a whole: Within patients, tissue anatomy strongly shaped TCR repertoire composition. Shared clones across patients were few; motif clustering revealed tissue-specific shared signatures. In patients and mice, blood and spleen missed much of tissue repertoire.

Steroid-refractory graft-versus-host disease after allogeneic hematopoietic cell transplant qualified adults for prospective research-autopsy enrollment. In the case of this clone: Its cognate antigen is unknown.

Generated by immunoSEQ multiplex PCR, the TCRdb table keeps only in-frame clones and is missing some. Of 900 to 1,300 clones in the sample, about 86% were seen once. This CDR3 spans 16 amino acids. CDR1 and CDR2 (germline): SGDLS, YYNGEE. V was pared by 2 bases and J by 2 bases, with 2 bases of the junction left unmatched. This specimen was spleen tissue, taken at autopsy. The V and J genes are TRBV9 and TRBJ2-2; TRBD2 aligns across 11 bases. The receptor was isolated from a female patient between 18 and 55 years old with steroid-refractory graft-versus-host disease after an allogeneic stem cell transplant. Some T cells may originate from the graft donor. Written as DNA, the CDR3 is TGTGCCAGCAGCGTCAGACTAGCGGGAAACACCGGGGAGCTGTTTTTT. Its protein is CASSVRLAGNTGELFF.